One and the same sample provided the 10 T cell receptor beta chains below, sequenced in a study of cytomegalovirus exposure and HLA in healthy donors. The study ran its PCR with 60 Vbeta and 13 Jbeta primers. Clones were sequenced by immunoSEQ multiplex PCR, and TCRdb holds only the in-frame ones, with some missing. The sample consists of 150,000 to 200,000 clones, 80% to 90% of them appearing once. Specimen: PBMCs. The receptors originated from a woman aged 18-30 years in good health and CMV-seropositive.

This chain connects TRBV5-1 to TRBJ1-6; D is ambiguous. The CDR3 has 16 residues. V was clipped by 1 base and J by 0 bases, with 8 bases between them. Germline V CDR1 and CDR2: SGHRS, YFSETQ. The CDR3 loop reads CASSLWASSYNSPLHF. CDR3 DNA: TGCGCCAGCAGCTTGTGGGCGAGCTCCTATAATTCACCCCTCCACTTT.

The chain couples TRBV6-5 to TRBJ2-3; the D gene is possibly TRBD2 (6 bases). Germline-derived CDR1 and CDR2 are MNHEY and SVGAGI. The CDR3 runs to 13 residues. Trimming removed 5 bases from V and 15 bases from J, with 21 bases in between. The CDR3 loop is CASSPPGTPVFYF. CDR3 in DNA: TGTGCCAGCAGTCCCCCCGGGACTCCCGTATTCTATTTT.

The chain recombines TRBV13 with TRBJ2-7; 7 nucleotides agree with TRBD2. Trimming at V came to 3 bases and at J to 6 bases, leaving 14 bases not matched to a gene. Germline V CDR1 and CDR2: PRHDT, FYEKMQ (reference sequence). The CDR3 loop spans 16 amino acids. The CDR3 region is CASSLRGRGIDSEQYF. CDR3 nucleotides: TGTGCCAGCAGCTTGCGGGGGAGAGGGATCGACTCCGAGCAGTACTTC. The whole variable domain, remainder taken from reference TRBV13 and TRBJ2-7, is AAGVIQSPRHLIKEKRETATLKCYPIPRHDTVYWYQQGPGQDPQFLISFYEKMQSDKGSIPDRFSAQQFSDYHSELNMSSLELGDSALYFCASSLRGRGIDSEQYFGPGTRLTVT.

V and J are TRBV25-1 and TRBJ2-1; 14 positions agree with TRBD2. CDR1 and CDR2 (germline): MGHDK, SYGVNS. V trimming: 8 bases; J trimming: 7 bases; junction bases outside the gene matches: 1. This CDR3 has 13 amino acids. In DNA, the CDR3 is TGTGCCAGCGGACTAGCGGGGGGAAATGAGCAGTTCTTC. Encoded protein: CASGLAGGNEQFF.

The chain recombines TRBV5-1 with TRBJ2-7; maybe TRBD2 (6 bases). V gave up 3 bases and J gave up 0 bases, with 13 bases separating them. CDR1 is SGHRS and CDR2 is YFSETQ in the germline V gene. The CDR3 runs 15 residues. CDR3 loop: CASSSGGGLSYEQYF. CDR3 bases: TGCGCCAGCAGCTCCGGAGGAGGGCTCTCCTACGAGCAGTACTTC.

This chain connects TRBV2 to TRBJ1-4; no clear D gene. V shed 4 bases and J shed 4 bases, with 10 bases lying between them. CDR1 SNHLY and CDR2 FYNNEI come from the germline V gene. This CDR3 is built from 14 residues. CDR3 coding DNA: TGTGCCAGCAGTGTTACCAGCGGTAATGAAAAACTGTTTTTT. Translated, it gives CASSVTSGNEKLFF.

The chain carries TRBV7-9 and TRBJ2-3; a weak D match, TRBD1 (6 bases). Trimming took 3 bases from V and 0 from J, leaving 13 bases between them. This CDR3 has 16 amino acids. Germline values: CDR1 SEHNR, CDR2 FQNEAQ (reference sequence). The CDR3 loop is CASSFSGTPSTDTQYF. In nucleotides, the CDR3 is TGTGCCAGCAGCTTCTCCGGGACACCGAGCACAGATACGCAGTATTTT.

V is TRBV18 and J is TRBJ1-5; 7 bases map to TRBD1. Germline V gene lookup returns CDR1 KGHSH and CDR2 LQKENI. The CDR3 covers 15 residues. The junction had 3 bases not matched to a gene; V was cut back by 3 bases and J by 1 base. CDR3 loop: CASSPVRGSNQPQHF. In DNA form, the CDR3 reads TGTGCCAGCTCACCGGTCAGGGGGAGCAATCAGCCCCAGCATTTT.

The rearrangement joins TRBV5-1 to TRBJ1-1; D uncertain. The CDR3 sequence is 13 residues long. The V end was cut by 2 bases, the J end by 0 bases, with 5 bases between. CDR1 SGHRS and CDR2 YFSETQ come from the germline V gene. CDR3 region: CASSFVMNTEAFF. CDR3 DNA sequence: TGCGCCAGCAGCTTCGTAATGAACACTGAAGCTTTCTTT.

The chain uses TRBV11-3 and TRBJ1-1; D remains unclear. The CDR3 covers 18 residues. Germline V lookup: CDR1 SGHNT, CDR2 YENEEA. Between the trimmed V and J ends, which lost 1 base and 3 bases, there was a span of 21 bases. The CDR3 nucleotides are TGTGCCAGCAGCTTAGGTCGCCCCCCCCTAGGCTCCCACACTGAAGCTTTCTTT. Its protein is CASSLGRPPLGSHTEAFF. Full variable domain (outside the CDR3, taken from reference TRBV11-3 and TRBJ1-1): EAGVVQSPRYKIIEKKQPVAFWCNPISGHNTLYWYLQNLGQGPELLIRYENEEAVDDSQLPKDRFSAERLKGVDSTLKIQPAELGDSAVYLCASSLGRPPLGSHTEAFFGQGTRLTVV.